The 10 T cell receptor beta chains reported below all come from one sample, sequenced in a study of radiation and T cells in renal cell carcinoma. Libraries were prepared by immunoSEQ multiplex PCR; TCRdb keeps only in-frame clonotypes and omits some of them. The sample has 100,000 to 150,000 clones, roughly four fifths seen once. As for time point: blood 2 weeks post-SBRT. Documented treatment: 15 Gy SBRT to primary tumor, nephrectomy 4 weeks later. The source material was blood, sampled from a patient whose treatment included radiotherapy and nephrectomy. The receptors originated from a man aged 45-60 years with renal cell carcinoma.

This clone has only one observation. The rearrangement uses TRBV29-1 and TRBJ1-2, with 9 bases fitting TRBD1. Germline V gene lookup returns CDR1 SQVTM and CDR2 ANQGSEA. J was trimmed by 3 bases and V by 5 bases; bases with no gene match: 16. CDR3 length: 17 amino acids. CDR3 amino acids: CSVYSGTGFLVDYGYTF. The DNA for the CDR3 is TGCAGCGTTTACTCCGGGACAGGGTTTTTAGTTGACTATGGCTACACCTTC.

V usage is TRBV2 and J usage is TRBJ2-1; TRBD2 aligns across 11 bases. Germline lookup yields CDR1 SNHLY and CDR2 FYNNEI. Unmatched junction bases numbered 4, after V lost 0 bases and J lost 9 bases. The CDR3 is 15 residues long. For the CDR3, the DNA is TGTGCCAGCAGTGAAGCTACTAGCGGGGGCGGTGAGCAGTTCTTC. Its protein is CASSEATSGGGEQFF. Supplemented by reference TRBV2 and TRBJ2-1, the full variable domain reads EPEVTQTPSHQVTQMGQEVILRCVPISNHLYFYWYRQILGQKVEFLVSFYNNEISEKSEIFDDQFSVERPDGSNFTLKIRSTKLEDSAMYFCASSEATSGGGEQFFGPGTRLTVL.

The chain combines TRBV11-1 with TRBJ1-1; a weak D match, TRBD1 (6 bases). Trimming stripped 3 bases from V and 0 bases from J, with 11 bases between. The CDR3 loop spans 15 amino acids. CDR1 SGHAT and CDR2 FQDESV come from the germline V gene (reference sequence). The chain's CDR3 is CASSFRGPLNTEAFF. CDR3 DNA: TGTGCCAGCAGCTTTCGGGGGCCCTTGAACACTGAAGCTTTCTTT. The full variable domain, its missing parts supplied by reference TRBV11-1 and TRBJ1-1, is EAEVAQSPRYKITEKSQAVAFWCDPISGHATLYWYRQILGQGPELLVQFQDESVVDDSQLPKDRFSAERLKGVDSTLKIQPAELGDSAMYLCASSFRGPLNTEAFFGQGTRLTVV.

The chain carries TRBV7-9 and TRBJ1-1, with D unresolved. CDR1 and CDR2 from the germline V gene are SEHNR and FQNEAQ (reference sequence). V was cut by 3 bases and J by 1 base, with 3 bases left in between. The CDR3 length is 12 residues. In DNA, the CDR3 is TGTGCCAGCAGCTTTGGGAACACTGAAGCTTTCTTT. Translated: CASSFGNTEAFF.

The chain couples TRBV6-5 to TRBJ1-1; no firm D call. This CDR3 has 11 amino acids. Trimming pared 4 bases from V and 8 bases from J, leaving 8 bases between. Germline assignment: CDR1 MNHEY and CDR2 SVGAGI. CDR3 sequence (DNA): TGTGCCAGCAGTTTCTGGGGAGAAGCTTTCTTT. Encoded protein: CASSFWGEAFF.

The V and J genes are TRBV7-6 and TRBJ1-5; D gene uncertain. Germline V gene lookup returns CDR1 SGHVS and CDR2 FNYEAQ. The CDR3 is 15 residues long. V was cut by 1 base and J by 0 bases, with 7 bases left in between. The CDR3 DNA sequence: TGTGCCAGCAGCTTAGAGGCAGATAGCAATCAGCCCCAGCATTTT. The encoded protein is CASSLEADSNQPQHF. Full variable domain (rest looked up from reference TRBV7-6 and TRBJ1-5): GAGVSQSPRYKVTKRGQDVALRCDPISGHVSLYWYRQALGQGPEFLTYFNYEAQQDKSGLPNDRFSAERPEGSISTLTIQRTEQRDSAMYRCASSLEADSNQPQHFGDGTRLSIL.

The rearrangement uses TRBV14 and TRBJ2-4; D remains unclear. Deletions cut 1 base from V and 2 bases from J, with 6 bases between. Germline V gene data show CDR1 as SGHDN and CDR2 as FVKESK. This CDR3 comprises 14 residues. CDR3 loop: CASSQVGSKNIQYF. The CDR3, as DNA: TGTGCCAGCAGCCAAGTCGGGTCCAAAAACATTCAGTACTTC.

This clone was picked up many times. The chain combines TRBV30 with TRBJ1-2; unclear D gene. Germline assignment: CDR1 GTSNPN and CDR2 SVGIG (reference sequence). The CDR3 is 16 amino acids. V lost 0 bases and J 0 bases, leaving 14 bases between the germline ends. CDR3 sequence reads: CAWSVRLGRPNYGYTF. For the CDR3, the DNA is TGTGCCTGGAGTGTACGGTTGGGCCGCCCTAACTATGGCTACACCTTC.

V and J are TRBV5-6 and TRBJ1-2; D is unresolved. The CDR3 totals 14 residues. CDR1 is SGHDT and CDR2 is YYEEEE in the germline V gene. V was trimmed by 2 bases and J by 1 base, leaving 9 bases between them. CDR3 coding DNA: TGTGCCAGCAGCTTTCCAGGTCTTAACTATGGCTACACCTTC. Protein sequence: CASSFPGLNYGYTF.

The sample holds a few counts of this clone. The chain combines TRBV29-1 with TRBJ2-1; 10 positions agree with TRBD2. This CDR3 is built from 12 residues. Germline V gives CDR1 SQVTM, CDR2 ANQGSEA. V gave up 6 bases and J gave up 9 bases; unmatched junction bases: 5. This CDR3 is CSVERGGVEQFF. The CDR3 DNA reads TGCAGCGTCGAGCGGGGGGGCGTTGAGCAGTTCTTC.